What follows are 3 T cell receptor beta chains derived from one specimen sequenced in a study of monozygotic twins with inflammatory bowel disease. Each CDR3 protein gets one entry in TCRdb, which reprocessed the 5' RACE reads and gives no DNA. This table holds 200,000 to 250,000 distinct CDR3 sequences. The sequencing sample was made of blood. These receptors were collected from a human donor with ulcerative colitis or Crohn's disease, or a healthy co-twin of an affected twin (not recorded which).

The CDR3 here is CASSVARSTDTQYF. The rearrangement uses TRBV9 and TRBJ2-3. Germline V CDR1 and CDR2: SGDLS, YYNGEE. CDR3 length equals 14 residues.

This chain connects TRBV5-1 to TRBJ2-7; there is no DNA to check the TCRdb D call of TRBD1. Germline V gene lookup returns CDR1 SGHRS and CDR2 YFSETQ. The CDR3 totals 14 residues. The CDR3 here is CASSFDPGLLEQYF.

The chain joins TRBV7-2 to TRBJ2-1; the D call from TCRdb, TRBD1, cannot be confirmed without DNA. The CDR3 runs 16 residues. Germline CDR1 and CDR2: SGHTA and FQGNSA. The CDR3: CASSLGDRGHPREQFF.